This T cell receptor beta chain was obtained from a study of blood T cell repertoires in COVID-19. Turning to the study itself: The United States, Italy and Spain were the sources of the acute and convalescent COVID-19 samples. From T cells, B-cell-depleted T cells, or PBMCs came the material, which was cDNA or gDNA.

With V trimmed by 4 bases and J by 3 bases, 8 bases remained unmatched. The CDR3 runs 16 residues. Germline assignment: CDR1 SGHNT and CDR2 YYREEE (reference sequence). Original analysis: Reference gene primer amplification yielded estimated nucleated cell counts. The data were produced by immunoSEQ multiplex PCR, yet TCRdb's version contains in-frame clones alone and is incomplete. V and J calls and clone size are those listed in that table; D and trimming were worked out from the DNA. Of just under 150,000 clones in the sample, 84% were seen once. The chain links TRBV5-4 to TRBJ1-2; 11 nucleotides agree with TRBD1. This TCR was sampled from a human donor in a cohort sampled during active COVID-19. Sequencing was done on a sample of peripheral blood. The CDR3 reads CASSLEGQGGDYGYTF. The DNA of the CDR3 is TGTGCCAGCAGCCTAGAGGGACAGGGGGGCGACTATGGCTACACCTTC.